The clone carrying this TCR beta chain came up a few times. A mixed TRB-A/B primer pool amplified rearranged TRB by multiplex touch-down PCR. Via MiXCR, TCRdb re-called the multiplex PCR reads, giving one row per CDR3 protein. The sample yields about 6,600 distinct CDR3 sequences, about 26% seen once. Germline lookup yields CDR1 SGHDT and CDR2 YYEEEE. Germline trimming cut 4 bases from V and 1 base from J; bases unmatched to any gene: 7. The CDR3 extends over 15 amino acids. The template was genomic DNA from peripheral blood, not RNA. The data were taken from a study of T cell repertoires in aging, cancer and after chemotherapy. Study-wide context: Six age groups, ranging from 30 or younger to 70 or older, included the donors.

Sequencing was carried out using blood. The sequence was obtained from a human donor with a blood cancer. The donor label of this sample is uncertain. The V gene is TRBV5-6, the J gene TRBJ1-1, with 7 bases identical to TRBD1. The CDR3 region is CASSPGGDRNTEAFF. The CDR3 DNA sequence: TGTGCCAGCAGCCCTGGGGGGGACAGGAACACTGAAGCTTTCTTT.